The clone carrying this T cell receptor beta chain was seen many times. Its antigen is not identified. Trimming took 5 bases from V and 1 from J; bases not matched to a gene: 7. CDR3 size: 14 residues. CDR1 and CDR2 from the germline V gene are SQVTM and ANQGSEA. Over 190 million TCR-beta sequences from 15-18 subjects came from every sequencing run. TCRdb re-derived calls from the 5' RACE reads in MiXCR, one entry per CDR3 protein. In the table there are around 65,000 distinct CDR3 sequences, around 5% of which are singletons. Unsorted libraries were prepared from 2 million PBMCs that had been stored at -80 C. This sample stems from a study of neurological immune-mediated disorders. Points from the study as a whole: The multiple sclerosis repertoire cluster was not associated with any clinical or MRI feature. Among 34 multiple sclerosis patients, 18 had repertoires that phylogenetic grouping placed in one related-CDR3 cluster, a possible signature.

This chain connects TRBV29-1 to TRBJ1-1, with TRBD1 identical over 7 bases. The sample taken for sequencing was PBMCs. The TCR comes from a human donor with multiple sclerosis. The donor label of this sample is uncertain. The CDR3 nucleotides read TGCAGCGTTCCGCGGACAGGCGAGAACACTGAAGCTTTCTTT. It translates to CSVPRTGENTEAFF.